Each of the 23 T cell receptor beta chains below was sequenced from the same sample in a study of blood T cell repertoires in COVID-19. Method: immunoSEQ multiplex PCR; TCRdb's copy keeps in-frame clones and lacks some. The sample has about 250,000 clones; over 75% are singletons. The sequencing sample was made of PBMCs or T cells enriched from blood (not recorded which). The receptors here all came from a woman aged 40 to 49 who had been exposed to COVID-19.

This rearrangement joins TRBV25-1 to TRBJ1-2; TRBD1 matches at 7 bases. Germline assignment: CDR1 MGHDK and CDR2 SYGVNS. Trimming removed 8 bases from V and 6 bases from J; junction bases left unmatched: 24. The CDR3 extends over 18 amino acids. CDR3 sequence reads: CASGYTRTGRIGRNGYTF. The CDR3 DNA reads TGTGCCAGCGGCTACACCCGGACAGGAAGAATTGGTCGAAATGGCTACACCTTC.

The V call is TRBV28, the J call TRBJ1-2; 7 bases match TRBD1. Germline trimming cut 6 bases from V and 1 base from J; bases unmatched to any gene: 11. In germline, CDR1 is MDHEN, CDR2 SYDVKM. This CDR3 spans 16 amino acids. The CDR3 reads CASRAVNRGDNYGYTF. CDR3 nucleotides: TGTGCCAGCAGGGCGGTGAACAGGGGCGATAACTATGGCTACACCTTC.

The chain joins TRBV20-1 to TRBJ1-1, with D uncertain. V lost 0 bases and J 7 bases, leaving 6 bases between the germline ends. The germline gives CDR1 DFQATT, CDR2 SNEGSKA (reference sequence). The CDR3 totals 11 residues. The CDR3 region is CSARDPSEAFF. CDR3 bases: TGCAGTGCTAGAGATCCCAGTGAAGCTTTCTTT.

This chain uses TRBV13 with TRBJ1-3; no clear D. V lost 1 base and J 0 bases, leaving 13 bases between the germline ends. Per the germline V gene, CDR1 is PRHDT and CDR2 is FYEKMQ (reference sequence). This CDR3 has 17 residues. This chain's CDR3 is CASSLDSNAISGNTIYF. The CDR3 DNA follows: TGTGCCAGCAGCTTAGATAGCAACGCTATCTCTGGAAACACCATATATTTT.

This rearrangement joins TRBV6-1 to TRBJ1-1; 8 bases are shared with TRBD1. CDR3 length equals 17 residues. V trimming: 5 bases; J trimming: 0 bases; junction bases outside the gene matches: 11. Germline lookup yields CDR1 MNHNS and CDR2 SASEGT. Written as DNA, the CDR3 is TGTGCCAGCAGTAAAGGCCCCCAGGGGGCGGTGAACACTGAAGCTTTCTTT. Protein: CASSKGPQGAVNTEAFF.

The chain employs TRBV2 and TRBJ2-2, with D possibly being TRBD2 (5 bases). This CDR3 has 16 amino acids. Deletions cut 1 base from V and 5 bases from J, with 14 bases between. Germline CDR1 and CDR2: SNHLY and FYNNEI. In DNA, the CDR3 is TGTGCCAGCAGTGAAGGTGGTATCGGGGAGACCGGGGAGCTGTTTTTT. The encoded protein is CASSEGGIGETGELFF.

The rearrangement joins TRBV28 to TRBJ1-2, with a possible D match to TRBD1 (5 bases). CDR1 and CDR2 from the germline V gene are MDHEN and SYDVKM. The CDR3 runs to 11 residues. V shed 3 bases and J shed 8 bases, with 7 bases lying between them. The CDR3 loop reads CASSFGGGYTF. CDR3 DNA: TGTGCCAGCAGTTTCGGGGGGGGCTACACCTTC.

The CDR3 DNA is TGTGCCAGCAGCTCGTTAGCGGGGACTATAGCCAAAAACATTCAGTACTTC. Residues: CASSSLAGTIAKNIQYF. The V gene is TRBV7-2, the J gene TRBJ2-4, with 8 bases matching TRBD2. The trim removed 4 bases at V and 0 bases at J, leaving 8 bases unmatched. Germline-derived CDR1 and CDR2 are SGHTA and FQGNSA. The CDR3 consists of 17 residues. Based on the CDR3 plus reference TRBV7-2 and TRBJ2-4, the full variable domain is GAGVSQSPSNKVTEKGKDVELRCDPISGHTALYWYRQSLGQGLEFLIYFQGNSAPDKSGLPSDRFSAERTGGSVSTLTIQRTQQEDSAVYLCASSSLAGTIAKNIQYFGAGTRLSVL.

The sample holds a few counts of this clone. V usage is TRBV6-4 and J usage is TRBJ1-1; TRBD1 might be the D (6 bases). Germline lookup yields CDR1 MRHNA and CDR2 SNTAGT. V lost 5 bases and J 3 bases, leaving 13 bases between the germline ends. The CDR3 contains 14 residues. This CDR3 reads CASSSTEGDTEAFF. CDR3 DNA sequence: TGTGCCAGCAGTAGCACAGAGGGGGACACTGAAGCTTTCTTT.

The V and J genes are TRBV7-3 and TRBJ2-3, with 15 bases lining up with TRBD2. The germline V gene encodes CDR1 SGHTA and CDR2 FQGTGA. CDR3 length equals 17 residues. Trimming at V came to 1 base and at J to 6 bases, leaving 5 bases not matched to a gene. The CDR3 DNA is TGTGCCAGCAGCTTAATGGGACTAGCGGGGGGTACGGATACGCAGTATTTT. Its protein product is CASSLMGLAGGTDTQYF.

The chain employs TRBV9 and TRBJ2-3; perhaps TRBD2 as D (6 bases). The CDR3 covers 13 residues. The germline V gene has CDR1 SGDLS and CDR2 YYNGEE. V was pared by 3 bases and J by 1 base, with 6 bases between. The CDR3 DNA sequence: TGTGCCAGCAGCGCGGGGGGCACAGATACGCAGTATTTT. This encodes CASSAGGTDTQYF.

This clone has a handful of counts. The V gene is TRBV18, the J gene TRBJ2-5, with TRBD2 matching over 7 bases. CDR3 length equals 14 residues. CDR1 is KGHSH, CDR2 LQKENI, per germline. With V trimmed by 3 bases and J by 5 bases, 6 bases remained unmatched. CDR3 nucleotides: TGTGCCAGCTCACCGGGAGGGTTCAAGGAGACCCAGTACTTC. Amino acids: CASSPGGFKETQYF.

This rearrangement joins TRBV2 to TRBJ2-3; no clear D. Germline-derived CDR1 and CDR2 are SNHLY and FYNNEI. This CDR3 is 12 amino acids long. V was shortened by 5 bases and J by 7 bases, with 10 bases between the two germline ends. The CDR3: CASSRGGNTQYF. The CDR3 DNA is TGTGCCAGCAGTCGCGGTGGAAATACGCAGTATTTT.

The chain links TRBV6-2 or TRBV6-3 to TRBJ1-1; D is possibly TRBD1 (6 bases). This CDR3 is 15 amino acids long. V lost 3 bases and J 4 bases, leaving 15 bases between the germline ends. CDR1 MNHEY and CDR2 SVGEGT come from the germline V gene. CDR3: CASSYTGGQGTEAFF. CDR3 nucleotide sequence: TGTGCCAGCAGTTATACGGGGGGGCAGGGCACTGAAGCTTTCTTT.

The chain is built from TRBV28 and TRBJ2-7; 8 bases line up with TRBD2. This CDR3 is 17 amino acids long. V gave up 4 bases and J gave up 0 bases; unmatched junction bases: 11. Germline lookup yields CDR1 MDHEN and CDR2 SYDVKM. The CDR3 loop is CASSSPGGVADSYEQYF. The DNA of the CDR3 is TGTGCCAGCAGTTCCCCGGGGGGGGTAGCGGACTCCTACGAGCAGTACTTC.

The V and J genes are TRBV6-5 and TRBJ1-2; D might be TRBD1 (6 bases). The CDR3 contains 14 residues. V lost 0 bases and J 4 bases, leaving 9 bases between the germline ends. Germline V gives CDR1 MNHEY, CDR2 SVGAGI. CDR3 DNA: TGTGCCAGCAGTTACTCAGGACAGTCCTATGGCTACACCTTC. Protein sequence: CASSYSGQSYGYTF.

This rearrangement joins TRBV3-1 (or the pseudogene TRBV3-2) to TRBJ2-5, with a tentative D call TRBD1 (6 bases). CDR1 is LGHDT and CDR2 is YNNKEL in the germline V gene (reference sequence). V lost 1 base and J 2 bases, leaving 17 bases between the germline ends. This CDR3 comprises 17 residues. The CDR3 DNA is TGTGCCAGCAGCCAAGCGTTGTACAGGGACCCGCAAGAGACCCAGTACTTC. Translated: CASSQALYRDPQETQYF.

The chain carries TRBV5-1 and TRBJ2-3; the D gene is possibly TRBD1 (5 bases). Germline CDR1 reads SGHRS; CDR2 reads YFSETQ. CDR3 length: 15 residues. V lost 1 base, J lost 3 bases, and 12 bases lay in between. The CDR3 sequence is CASSLNRIRTDTQYF. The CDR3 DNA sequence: TGCGCCAGCAGCTTGAACAGGATTAGAACAGATACGCAGTATTTT. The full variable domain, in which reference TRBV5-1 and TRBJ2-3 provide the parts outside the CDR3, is KAGVTQTPRYLIKTRGQQVTLSCSPISGHRSVSWYQQTPGQGLQFLFEYFSETQRNKGNFPGRFSGRQFSNSRSEMNVSTLELGDSALYLCASSLNRIRTDTQYFGPGTRLTVL.

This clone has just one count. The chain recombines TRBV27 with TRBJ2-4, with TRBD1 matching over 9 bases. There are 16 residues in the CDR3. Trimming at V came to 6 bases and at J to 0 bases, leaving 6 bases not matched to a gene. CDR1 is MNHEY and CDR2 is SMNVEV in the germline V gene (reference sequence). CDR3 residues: CASSRWTGAAKNIQYF. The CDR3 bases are TGTGCCAGCAGCCGATGGACAGGGGCAGCCAAAAACATTCAGTACTTC.

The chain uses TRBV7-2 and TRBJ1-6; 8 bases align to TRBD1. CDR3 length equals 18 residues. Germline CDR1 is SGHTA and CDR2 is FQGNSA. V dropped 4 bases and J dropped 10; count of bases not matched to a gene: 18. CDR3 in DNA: TGTGCCAGCAGCTACATCATGCGGACAGGGAGGGGTGGATCACCCCTCCACTTT. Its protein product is CASSYIMRTGRGGSPLHF.

Here the CDR3 DNA reads TGTGCCAGCACCCTAGCGGGTAGGGCCTACGAGCAGTACGTC. Its protein product is CASTLAGRAYEQYV. V and J are TRBV28 and TRBJ2-7; 8 nucleotides align to TRBD2. The CDR3 spans 14 residues. Per the germline V gene, CDR1 is MDHEN and CDR2 is SYDVKM. J gave up 2 bases and V 7 bases, and 7 bases lay outside the gene matches.

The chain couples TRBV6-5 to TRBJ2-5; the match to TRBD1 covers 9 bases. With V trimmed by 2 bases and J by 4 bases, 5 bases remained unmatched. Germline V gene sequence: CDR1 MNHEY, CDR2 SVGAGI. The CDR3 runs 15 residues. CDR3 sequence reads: CASSYGGQGGETQYF. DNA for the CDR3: TGTGCCAGCAGTTACGGGGGACAGGGTGGAGAGACCCAGTACTTC.

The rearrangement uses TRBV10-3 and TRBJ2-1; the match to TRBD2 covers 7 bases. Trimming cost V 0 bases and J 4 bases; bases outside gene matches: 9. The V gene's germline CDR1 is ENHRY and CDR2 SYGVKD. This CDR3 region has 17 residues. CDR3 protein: CAISESQGLAGYNEQFF. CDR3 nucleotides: TGTGCCATCAGTGAGTCCCAAGGGTTAGCGGGTTACAATGAGCAGTTCTTC.